Listed below are T cell receptor beta chains from one sample, sequenced in a study of blood T cell repertoires in COVID-19. Only in-frame clones appear in the TCRdb table, and some are missing; sequencing was by immunoSEQ multiplex PCR. The sample lists hundreds of thousands of clones, about 91% occurring once. Sequenced sample: peripheral blood. These receptors all stem from a woman between 25 and 40 years old with COVID-19, enrolled during active disease. Both conserved end residues are part of each CDR3. A D gene is named only where the DNA matches it firmly. A clone size is listed for some rows: how often the clone was seen (once, few, many), or a class if it is expanded.

cdr3_aa cdr3_nt clone_size j_call d_call v_call
CASSLRLAESTDTQYF TGTGCCAGCAGCTTAAGACTAGCGGAATCCACAGATACGCAGTATTTT NA TRBJ2-3 TRBD2 TRBV7-6
CASSSEQGHSPLHF TGTGCCAGCAGTTCGGAACAGGGGCATTCACCCCTCCACTTT NA TRBJ1-6 TRBD1 TRBV27
CASSPQGGRDTQYF TGTGCCAGCAGCCCCCAGGGGGGCAGGGATACGCAGTATTTT once TRBJ2-3 NA TRBV14
CASTGWAGGTQYF TGTGCCAGCACCGGATGGGCGGGGGGTACGCAGTATTTT NA TRBJ2-3 TRBD2 TRBV6-5
CASSSGVRAEAFF TGCGCCAGCAGTTCAGGGGTTCGGGCTGAAGCTTTCTTT NA TRBJ1-1 NA TRBV4-1
CASSQGKGATPLHF TGTGCCAGCAGCCAGGGGAAGGGGGCGACACCCCTCCACTTT NA TRBJ1-6 TRBD1 TRBV3-1/TRBV3-2
CASSRGTVYGYTF TGTGCCAGCAGCCGCGGGACAGTCTATGGCTACACCTTC NA TRBJ1-2 TRBD1 TRBV7-2
CASYRDRTTDTQYF TGTGCCAGCTACCGGGACAGGACCACAGATACGCAGTATTTT once TRBJ2-3 TRBD1 TRBV6-5
CASSQEWTSGRGSSYNEQFF TGCGCCAGCAGCCAAGAATGGACTAGCGGGAGGGGGAGCTCCTACAATGAGCAGTTCTTC NA TRBJ2-1 TRBD2 TRBV4-3
CASSPSGRASNEQFF TGTGCCAGCAGCCCTAGCGGGAGGGCGTCAAATGAGCAGTTCTTC NA TRBJ2-1 TRBD2 TRBV7-2
CASSRTSFRELFF TGTGCCAGCAGCCGAACTAGTTTCCGGGAGCTGTTTTTT NA TRBJ2-2 NA TRBV28
CASSPGNYGYTF TGTGCCAGCAGTCCAGGGAACTATGGCTACACCTTC NA TRBJ1-2 NA TRBV28
CASSRAGGPGETQYF TGTGCCAGCAGTCGTGCGGGGGGGCCCGGCGAGACCCAGTACTTC NA TRBJ2-5 TRBD2 TRBV13
CASSIEEVSEAFF TGTGCCAGTAGTATAGAAGAGGTGTCTGAAGCTTTCTTT NA TRBJ1-1 NA TRBV19
CASSPSGVSTDTQYF TGTGCCAGCAGCCCGAGCGGAGTCAGCACAGATACGCAGTATTTT NA TRBJ2-3 NA TRBV11-2
CASSLVGTSISDEQFF TGCGCCAGCAGCTTGGTCGGGACTAGTATTTCCGATGAGCAGTTCTTC NA TRBJ2-1 TRBD2 TRBV5-1
CASSYSLGGGYEAFF TGTGCCAGCAGTTACTCGTTGGGCGGAGGCTATGAAGCTTTCTTT many TRBJ1-1 NA TRBV6-2/TRBV6-3
CASSETVGMNTEAFF TGTGCCAGCAGTGAAACAGTAGGTATGAACACTGAAGCTTTCTTT NA TRBJ1-1 NA TRBV6-1
CASSSRVGADTEAFF TGTGCCAGCAGCTCGCGGGTGGGGGCTGACACTGAAGCTTTCTTT NA TRBJ1-1 NA TRBV5-5
CSVDGDSETQYF TGCAGCGTTGACGGGGATTCGGAGACCCAGTACTTC NA TRBJ2-5 NA TRBV29-1
CASSQPGSGSDTQYF TGTGCCAGCAGCCAACCTGGGAGCGGGAGCGATACGCAGTATTTT NA TRBJ2-3 TRBD2 TRBV7-9
CASFRSTGDYGYTF TGTGCCAGCTTTCGTTCGACAGGGGACTATGGCTACACCTTC NA TRBJ1-2 TRBD1 TRBV6-5
CASSATGVSYNSPLHF TGCGCCAGCAGTGCGACAGGGGTCTCCTATAATTCACCCCTCCACTTT NA TRBJ1-6 TRBD1 TRBV4-3
CASSLGEGFAGANVLTF TGTGCCAGCAGCCTCGGGGAGGGATTTGCTGGGGCCAACGTCCTGACTTTC NA TRBJ2-6 TRBD2 TRBV7-9
CASSLIQGPSYNEQFF TGCGCCAGCAGCTTGATACAGGGGCCGTCCTACAATGAGCAGTTCTTC NA TRBJ2-1 TRBD1 TRBV5-1
CASSQDMGPDTQYF TGCGCCAGCAGCCAAGATATGGGCCCAGATACGCAGTATTTT NA TRBJ2-3 NA TRBV4-1
CASSLGTGVEDSPLHF TGTGCCAGCTCACTCGGGACAGGGGTGGAGGATTCACCCCTCCACTTT NA TRBJ1-6 TRBD1 TRBV18
CASSPTSGRARETQYF TGTGCCAGCAGCCCCACTAGCGGGAGGGCCAGGGAGACCCAGTACTTC NA TRBJ2-5 TRBD2 TRBV5-4
CATSGTSGSPSNEQFF TGTGCCACCAGTGGAACTAGCGGGAGCCCGTCGAATGAGCAGTTCTTC NA TRBJ2-1 TRBD2 TRBV24-1
CAWSVTGSNEQFF TGTGCCTGGAGTGTAACGGGGAGTAATGAGCAGTTCTTC NA TRBJ2-1 NA TRBV30
CASSPRESSSYEQYF TGTGCCAGTAGTCCCCGGGAGTCGAGCTCCTACGAGCAGTACTTC NA TRBJ2-7 NA TRBV19
CASSRRGTGKNNEQFF TGTGCCAGTAGTAGGAGGGGGACAGGGAAGAACAATGAGCAGTTCTTC NA TRBJ2-1 TRBD1 TRBV19